Below are 21 T cell receptor beta chains sequenced from a single sample in a study of T cell responses to AZD1222 COVID-19 vaccine. TCRdb's table, derived via immunoSEQ multiplex PCR, lists solely in-frame clones and lacks some. The sample yields roughly 45,000 clones, roughly 80% seen once. The sequencing used peripheral blood, collected on day 0 of AZD1222 vaccination. The receptors derive from an adult in good health.

V usage is TRBV6-5 and J usage is TRBJ1-1; D not certain. Germline loops: CDR1 MNHEY, CDR2 SVGAGI. This CDR3 contains 13 residues. Trimming cost V 4 bases and J 1 base, with 7 bases left between them. CDR3 coding DNA: TGTGCCAGCAGTTTGACGGAGAACACTGAAGCTTTCTTT. Its protein is CASSLTENTEAFF.

The rearrangement links TRBV13 to TRBJ2-4, with D perhaps matching TRBD2 (5 bases). The CDR3 has 16 amino acids. V was pared by 5 bases and J by 2 bases, with 16 bases between. Germline CDR1 and CDR2: PRHDT and FYEKMQ (reference sequence). CDR3 region: CASSRGRTGTKNIQYF. The CDR3 region has the DNA TGTGCCAGCAGCCGTGGGCGTACCGGGACCAAAAACATTCAGTACTTC. Full variable domain (outside the CDR3, taken from reference TRBV13 and TRBJ2-4): AAGVIQSPRHLIKEKRETATLKCYPIPRHDTVYWYQQGPGQDPQFLISFYEKMQSDKGSIPDRFSAQQFSDYHSELNMSSLELGDSALYFCASSRGRTGTKNIQYFGAGTRLSVL.

This chain connects TRBV25-1 to TRBJ2-1; 12 bases align to TRBD2. Germline V gives CDR1 MGHDK, CDR2 SYGVNS. CDR3 size: 17 residues. V lost 7 bases to trimming and J lost 8 bases; unmatched junction nucleotides: 15. In DNA, the CDR3 is TGTGCCAGCATTCTAGCGGGGGGGAGGGCCAGTAGTGATGAGCAGTTCTTC. Translation gives CASILAGGRASSDEQFF.

The J gene is TRBJ2-2, the V gene TRBV29-1; the D gene is possibly TRBD1 (6 bases). Germline V gene lookup returns CDR1 SQVTM and CDR2 ANQGSEA. CDR3 length: 15 residues. Trimming pared 5 bases from V and 2 bases from J, leaving 15 bases between. In DNA, the CDR3 is TGCAGCGTTAAAACGGGGACAATAAACACCGGGGAGCTGTTTTTT. Translated: CSVKTGTINTGELFF.

The chain is built from TRBV20-1 and TRBJ1-2; a weak D match, TRBD1 (5 bases). The germline V and J ends were trimmed by 3 bases and 3 bases, with 8 bases remaining between them. The germline V gene encodes CDR1 DFQATT and CDR2 SNEGSKA (reference sequence). The CDR3 covers 12 residues. CDR3 region: CSASLGDYGYTF. CDR3 bases: TGCAGTGCTAGTTTAGGGGACTATGGCTACACCTTC.

This chain links TRBV6-1 with TRBJ2-7; 10 bases map to TRBD2. Germline values: CDR1 MNHNS, CDR2 SASEGT. The CDR3 extends over 17 amino acids. V gave up 4 bases and J gave up 0 bases; unmatched junction bases: 9. Here the CDR3 reads CASSAELAGQSSYEQYF. CDR3 DNA sequence: TGTGCCAGCAGTGCAGAACTAGCGGGGCAGAGCTCCTACGAGCAGTACTTC.

The rearrangement links TRBV30 to TRBJ2-1; 12 bases are shared with TRBD2. V gave up 0 bases and J gave up 8 bases; unmatched junction bases: 2. Germline assignment: CDR1 GTSNPN and CDR2 SVGIG (reference sequence). This CDR3 has 14 residues. Here the CDR3 reads CAWSVTSGRHEQFF. The CDR3 nucleotides are TGTGCCTGGAGTGTAACTAGCGGGAGGCATGAGCAGTTCTTC.

Here the CDR3 reads CASSRGLNYGYTF. The CDR3 DNA follows: TGTGCCAGCAGCCGTGGGTTAAACTATGGCTACACCTTC. The rearrangement links TRBV27 to TRBJ1-2; D remains ambiguous. V lost 6 bases and J lost 2, with 10 bases in between. Per germline, CDR1 MNHEY and CDR2 SMNVEV (reference sequence). The CDR3 length is 13 residues.

The CDR3 here is CASSPIAGGLTDTQYF. The CDR3, as DNA: TGTGCCAGCAGCCCCATAGCGGGGGGCCTCACAGATACGCAGTATTTT. The chain employs TRBV3-1 (or the pseudogene TRBV3-2) and TRBJ2-3, with TRBD2 matching over 10 bases. This CDR3 is 16 amino acids long. The germline CDR1 and CDR2 sequences are LGHDT and YNNKEL (reference sequence). V lost 4 bases to trimming and J lost 2 bases; unmatched junction nucleotides: 6.

V usage is TRBV2 and J usage is TRBJ2-5; TRBD1 matches at 8 bases. Germline CDR1 is SNHLY and CDR2 is FYNNEI. V gave up 6 bases and J gave up 4 bases; unmatched junction bases: 7. This CDR3 region has 14 residues. The CDR3 loop is CASRTGQGLETQYF. The CDR3 DNA follows: TGTGCCAGCAGAACCGGACAGGGCTTAGAGACCCAGTACTTC.

The gene calls are TRBV10-1 and TRBJ2-1; 12 bases match TRBD1. The CDR3 covers 14 residues. After removal of 10 bases from V and 10 bases from J, the junction contained 11 bases not matched to a gene. Germline V CDR1 and CDR2: WNHNN, SYGVQD (reference sequence). The CDR3 region is CATRPGTGGNEQFF. CDR3 coding DNA: TGCGCCACCCGCCCTGGGACAGGGGGCAACGAGCAGTTCTTC.

DNA for the CDR3: TGTGCCAGCAGCCCGGGTCAAGGGGGGGGTGAAAAACTGTTTTTT. Translated, it gives CASSPGQGGGEKLFF. The chain carries TRBV5-4 and TRBJ1-4, with D possibly matching TRBD1 (6 bases). CDR1 and CDR2 from the germline V gene are SGHNT and YYREEE (reference sequence). This CDR3 spans 15 amino acids. V gave up 4 bases and J gave up 7 bases, with 17 bases separating them.

The V call is TRBV3-1 (or the pseudogene TRBV3-2), the J call TRBJ1-6; a weak D match, TRBD1 (5 bases). This CDR3 has 14 amino acids. Between the trimmed V and J ends, which lost 1 base and 10 bases, there was a span of 11 bases. CDR1 LGHDT and CDR2 YNNKEL come from the germline V gene (reference sequence). CDR3 in amino acids: CASSQAQGNSPLHF. In nucleotides, the CDR3 is TGTGCCAGCAGCCAAGCTCAGGGTAACTCACCCCTCCACTTT.

This chain links TRBV3-1 (or the pseudogene TRBV3-2) with TRBJ1-2; D perhaps matches TRBD1 (6 bases). The germline V gene encodes CDR1 LGHDT and CDR2 YNNKEL (reference sequence). This CDR3 contains 15 residues. V lost 0 bases, J lost 4 bases, and 12 bases lay in between. In DNA, the CDR3 is TGTGCCAGCAGCCAAGACAACAGGGCTCTCTATGGCTACACCTTC. This sequence encodes CASSQDNRALYGYTF.

This clone is a singleton in its sample. The genes are TRBV18 and TRBJ2-6; D possibly corresponds to TRBD2 (5 bases). V was shortened by 5 bases and J by 0 bases, with 8 bases between the two germline ends. This CDR3 has 15 residues. Germline V CDR1 and CDR2: KGHSH, LQKENI. The CDR3 spells CASSGLTSGANVLTF. The CDR3 region has the DNA TGTGCCAGCTCAGGACTGACCTCTGGGGCCAACGTCCTGACTTTC.

The chain uses TRBV5-4 and TRBJ2-5, with 11 nucleotides matching TRBD1. Germline CDR1 reads SGHNT; CDR2 reads YYREEE (reference sequence). V lost 5 bases and J lost 4; bases outside the gene matches: 7. The CDR3 length is 15 residues. CDR3 amino acids: CASRPAGTGGETQYF. The CDR3 bases are TGTGCCAGCAGACCTGCCGGGACAGGGGGAGAGACCCAGTACTTC.

This clone was detected only a few times. The V gene is TRBV7-2, the J gene TRBJ1-5; the D is unclear. Trimming pared 5 bases from V and 1 base from J, leaving 9 bases between. The CDR3 totals 14 residues. Germline V lookup: CDR1 SGHTA, CDR2 FQGNSA. Here the CDR3 reads CASSPGGSNQPQHF. The CDR3 DNA follows: TGTGCCAGCAGCCCGGGTGGCAGCAATCAGCCCCAGCATTTT.

This sequence joins TRBV7-2 and TRBJ1-4; a possible D gene is TRBD1 (5 bases). The CDR3 loop spans 15 amino acids. CDR1 SGHTA and CDR2 FQGNSA come from the germline V gene. V was shortened by 5 bases and J by 7 bases, with 17 bases between the two germline ends. For the CDR3, the DNA is TGTGCCAGCAGCCCTCGTGGGGGTACAAGTGAAAAACTGTTTTTT. The encoded protein is CASSPRGGTSEKLFF.

This clone was picked up one time. The genes are TRBV28 and TRBJ1-5; D remains ambiguous. Germline V gives CDR1 MDHEN, CDR2 SYDVKM. The CDR3 extends over 14 amino acids. Trimming shortened V by 4 bases and J by 0 bases, and 7 bases separated the two germline ends. The CDR3 here is CASSSQRSNQPQHF. The DNA of the CDR3 is TGTGCCAGCAGTTCCCAACGTAGCAATCAGCCCCAGCATTTT.

The rearrangement joins TRBV9 to TRBJ1-5, with D perhaps matching TRBD1 (5 bases). The ends were cut back, 4 bases at V and 2 bases at J, with 16 bases in the middle. The length of the CDR3 is 16 residues. Germline V gives CDR1 SGDLS, CDR2 YYNGEE. The CDR3 sequence: CASSPGTPGGNQPQHF. Written as DNA, the CDR3 is TGTGCCAGCAGCCCCGGGACCCCGGGAGGCAATCAGCCCCAGCATTTT.

The V and J genes are TRBV6-2 or TRBV6-3 and TRBJ1-5, with D perhaps TRBD1 (6 bases). The CDR3 is 12 residues long. CDR1 and CDR2 from the germline V gene are MNHEY and SVGEGT. V gave up 2 bases and J gave up 7 bases, with 6 bases separating them. The CDR3 region is CASSYQGQPQHF. CDR3 sequence (DNA): TGTGCCAGCAGTTACCAGGGGCAGCCCCAGCATTTT.